The 20 T cell receptor beta chains reported below all come from one sample, sequenced in a study of blood T cell repertoires in COVID-19. TCRdb's copy holds only in-frame clones and misses some; the assay was immunoSEQ multiplex PCR. The data contain fewer than 90,000 clones, about four fifths of them singletons. Sequenced input: peripheral blood. The origin of the receptors is an older man with COVID-19, enrolled during active disease.

The rearrangement links TRBV3-1 (or the pseudogene TRBV3-2) to TRBJ1-6, with D perhaps matching TRBD1 (5 bases). Germline V lookup: CDR1 LGHDT, CDR2 YNNKEL (reference sequence). V lost 4 bases, J lost 10 bases, and 14 bases lay in between. This CDR3 is built from 14 residues. CDR3 region: CASSPRGERSPLHF. CDR3 nucleotides: TGTGCCAGCAGCCCCCGGGGGGAAAGATCACCCCTCCACTTT.

V and J are TRBV9 and TRBJ2-1, with 9 bases fitting TRBD2. Looked up from germline, CDR1 is SGDLS and CDR2 is YYNGEE. The CDR3 has 16 amino acids. After removal of 1 base from V and 3 bases from J, the junction contained 5 bases not matched to a gene. The chain's CDR3 is CASSVQAGGHYNEQFF. CDR3 sequence (DNA): TGTGCCAGCAGCGTACAAGCGGGAGGTCACTACAATGAGCAGTTCTTC.

V usage is TRBV3-1 (or the pseudogene TRBV3-2) and J usage is TRBJ1-1, with D possibly being TRBD1 (5 bases). This CDR3 region has 13 residues. CDR1 is LGHDT, CDR2 YNNKEL, per germline (reference sequence). The V end lost 4 bases, the J end lost 9 bases, and 15 bases lay between the germline ends. This CDR3 reads CASSPLGGRKAFF. The CDR3 bases are TGTGCCAGCAGCCCGCTGGGGGGGAGGAAAGCTTTCTTT.

This clone was detected only once. The rearrangement links TRBV19 to TRBJ1-2; D is perhaps TRBD1 (5 bases). Germline-derived CDR1 and CDR2 are LNHDA and SQIVND (reference sequence). V lost 4 bases to trimming and J lost 5 bases, with 8 bases between them. The CDR3 is made up of 12 amino acids. The CDR3 DNA sequence: TGTGCCAGTAGTAACGACAGATATGGCTACACCTTC. This gives the protein CASSNDRYGYTF.

The chain employs TRBV11-3 and TRBJ2-3, with D possibly matching TRBD2 (5 bases). This CDR3 is built from 16 residues. V lost 5 bases and J 4 bases, leaving 19 bases between the germline ends. From germline, CDR1 is SGHNT and CDR2 YENEEA. The CDR3: CASSPVGSTVSDTQYF. The DNA for the CDR3 is TGTGCCAGCAGCCCCGTAGGGAGTACAGTATCAGATACGCAGTATTTT. The full variable domain, rest sourced from reference TRBV11-3 and TRBJ2-3, is EAGVVQSPRYKIIEKKQPVAFWCNPISGHNTLYWYLQNLGQGPELLIRYENEEAVDDSQLPKDRFSAERLKGVDSTLKIQPAELGDSAVYLCASSPVGSTVSDTQYFGPGTRLTVL.

The count of this clone is one. One base away lies a much larger clone, so this may be a sequencing read error. This chain links TRBV5-5 with TRBJ1-5, with 7 bases that match TRBD1. CDR3 length: 14 amino acids. Germline CDR1 and CDR2: SGHKS and YYEKEE (reference sequence). Trimming at V came to 2 bases and at J to 2 bases, leaving 1 base not matched to a gene. CDR3 in DNA: TGTGCCAGCAGCTTAACAGGGGGCAATCAGCCCCAGCATTTT. Translation: CASSLTGGNQPQHF.

The count of this clone is one. In DNA form, the CDR3 reads TGTGCCAGCAGCCTTGACAGCCGGAGATCCTACGAGCAGTACTTC. It specifies CASSLDSRRSYEQYF. The chain uses TRBV5-8 and TRBJ2-7, with D perhaps matching TRBD1 (5 bases). The V end was cut by 4 bases, the J end by 1 base, with 15 bases between. The CDR3 has 15 residues. Germline CDR1 is SGHTS and CDR2 is YDEGEE.

The chain recombines TRBV11-3 with TRBJ1-6; 10 bases align to TRBD1. Trimming at V came to 5 bases and at J to 11 bases, leaving 15 bases not matched to a gene. CDR3 size: 17 residues. The germline V gene encodes CDR1 SGHNT and CDR2 YENEEA. The CDR3 region has the DNA TGTGCCAGCAGCCGAGGGTCCCTCGGACAGGGGGTTCCACCCCTCCACTTT. Translation gives CASSRGSLGQGVPPLHF.

This clone has a handful of counts. The CDR3 loop is CASSQMEGAGETQYF. CDR3 DNA sequence: TGTGCCAGCAGCCAGATGGAGGGGGCAGGAGAGACCCAGTACTTC. J is TRBJ2-5 and V is TRBV9, with D perhaps TRBD1 (7 bases). The V and J ends lost 4 bases and 4 bases respectively, with 17 bases between them. The CDR3 runs to 15 residues. Germline CDR1 SGDLS, CDR2 YYNGEE.

This clone was counted only a few times. The V gene is TRBV9, the J gene TRBJ1-4; D perhaps matches TRBD1 (6 bases). The CDR3 is 16 amino acids. From germline, CDR1 is SGDLS and CDR2 YYNGEE. Trimming took off 3 bases at V and 0 bases at J, with 12 bases between the two ends. The CDR3 here is CASSDGTRPTNEKLFF. The CDR3 DNA reads TGTGCCAGCAGCGACGGGACACGTCCAACTAATGAAAAACTGTTTTTT.

The V and J genes are TRBV6-5 and TRBJ2-7; the D gene is possibly TRBD2 (5 bases). The V gene lost 0 bases and the J gene lost 0 bases, with 12 bases spanning the gap. Per the germline V gene, CDR1 is MNHEY and CDR2 is SVGAGI. This CDR3 has 16 amino acids. CDR3 protein: CASSYSTGGPSYEQYF. The CDR3 region has the DNA TGTGCCAGCAGTTACTCGACTGGCGGGCCCTCCTACGAGCAGTACTTC.

The chain combines TRBV5-1 with TRBJ2-2; 11 bases align to TRBD2. Germline trimming cut 1 base from V and 1 base from J; bases unmatched to any gene: 3. Germline CDR1 is SGHRS and CDR2 is YFSETQ. CDR3 length equals 17 residues. CDR3 sequence (DNA): TGCGCCAGCAGCTTGAGACTAGCGGGATTGAACACCGGGGAGCTGTTTTTT. Protein: CASSLRLAGLNTGELFF.

This rearrangement joins TRBV4-1 to TRBJ1-1; maybe TRBD1 (5 bases). This CDR3 comprises 18 residues. Germline V lookup: CDR1 MGHRA, CDR2 YSYEKL. Trimming cost V 3 bases and J 0 bases, with 20 bases left between them. The CDR3 loop is CASSHASGRMGLNTEAFF. CDR3 in DNA: TGCGCCAGCAGCCACGCCTCAGGGAGGATGGGGTTGAACACTGAAGCTTTCTTT.

The CDR3 sequence: CASSPRPSGANVLTF. The CDR3 nucleotides read TGTGCCAGCAGCCCGCGCCCTTCTGGGGCCAACGTCCTGACTTTC. The chain joins TRBV7-2 to TRBJ2-6; no clear D gene. The CDR3 contains 15 residues. V lost 5 bases, J lost 1 base, and 9 bases lay in between. Germline values: CDR1 SGHTA, CDR2 FQGNSA.

This clone has only a few counts. The chain links TRBV19 to TRBJ2-3; no firm D call. Germline lookup yields CDR1 LNHDA and CDR2 SQIVND (reference sequence). The V gene lost 7 bases and the J gene lost 1 base, with 12 bases spanning the gap. CDR3 size: 14 residues. This CDR3 is CASNLARGTDTQYF. CDR3 nucleotides: TGTGCCAGTAACCTTGCGAGAGGCACAGATACGCAGTATTTT.

The gene calls are TRBV19 and TRBJ2-1, with 8 bases lining up with TRBD2. V shed 4 bases, J shed 5 bases, and the junction held 7 bases outside the gene matches. CDR1 is LNHDA, CDR2 SQIVND, per germline (reference sequence). CDR3 size: 15 residues. The CDR3 DNA is TGTGCCAGTAGTAGGTCGGGACTAGATAACAATGAGCAGTTCTTC. Residues: CASSRSGLDNNEQFF.

V usage is TRBV7-8 and J usage is TRBJ1-2; 8 nucleotides agree with TRBD1. This CDR3 has 15 amino acids. V shed 4 bases and J 1 base; nucleotides not matched to a gene: 5. Germline V lookup: CDR1 SGHVS, CDR2 FQNEAQ. The CDR3 loop reads CASSSTGDFNYGYTF. The DNA for the CDR3 is TGTGCCAGCAGCTCGACAGGGGATTTTAACTATGGCTACACCTTC.

The chain is built from TRBV7-3 and TRBJ1-5; D is ambiguous. This CDR3 has 13 amino acids. V dropped 5 bases and J dropped 5 bases, with 10 bases sitting between them. Germline V lookup: CDR1 SGHTA, CDR2 FQGTGA. This chain's CDR3 is CASSQTVDQPQHF. CDR3 sequence (DNA): TGTGCCAGCAGCCAAACAGTGGATCAGCCCCAGCATTTT.

This clone occurred a few times. The chain links TRBV14 to TRBJ1-6; weak D call: TRBD1 (5 bases). Trimming pared 2 bases from V and 7 bases from J, leaving 12 bases between. The length of the CDR3 is 15 residues. The germline V gene encodes CDR1 SGHDN and CDR2 FVKESK. CDR3 sequence: CASSQRTSTNSPLHF. CDR3 sequence (DNA): TGTGCCAGCAGCCAACGGACAAGCACCAATTCACCCCTCCACTTT.

DNA of the CDR3: TGTGCCAGCAGCGATTGGACAGGGGGTGAAGCTTTCTTT. Its protein is CASSDWTGGEAFF. The chain combines TRBV2 with TRBJ1-1, with 10 bases fitting TRBD1. The V gene's germline CDR1 is SNHLY and CDR2 FYNNEI. The junction had 5 bases not matched to a gene; V was cut back by 6 bases and J by 7 bases. The length of the CDR3 is 13 residues.